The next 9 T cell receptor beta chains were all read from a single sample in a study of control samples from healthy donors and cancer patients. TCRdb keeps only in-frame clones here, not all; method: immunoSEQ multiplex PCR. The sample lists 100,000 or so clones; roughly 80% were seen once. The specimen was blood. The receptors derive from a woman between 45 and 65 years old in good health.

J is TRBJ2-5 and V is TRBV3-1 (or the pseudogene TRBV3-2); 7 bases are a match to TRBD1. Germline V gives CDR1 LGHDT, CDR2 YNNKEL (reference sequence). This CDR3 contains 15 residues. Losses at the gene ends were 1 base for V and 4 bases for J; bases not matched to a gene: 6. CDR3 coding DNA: TGTGCCAGCAGCCAAGTCTTCGGACAGGCAGAGACCCAGTACTTC. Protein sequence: CASSQVFGQAETQYF.

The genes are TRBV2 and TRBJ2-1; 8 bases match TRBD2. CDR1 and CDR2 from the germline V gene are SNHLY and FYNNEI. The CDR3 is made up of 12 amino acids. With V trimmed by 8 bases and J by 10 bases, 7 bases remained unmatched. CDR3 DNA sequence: TGTGCCAGCCTTAGCGGGGTGGGAGAGCAGTTCTTC. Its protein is CASLSGVGEQFF.

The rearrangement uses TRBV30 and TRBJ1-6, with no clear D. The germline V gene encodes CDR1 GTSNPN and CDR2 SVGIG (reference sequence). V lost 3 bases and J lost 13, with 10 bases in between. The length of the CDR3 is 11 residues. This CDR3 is CAWRSGNPLHF. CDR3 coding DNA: TGTGCCTGGAGGTCAGGAAATCCCCTCCACTTT.

The chain's CDR3 is CASSRGQDGVAEAFF. Written as DNA, the CDR3 is TGTGCCAGCAGTCGGGGACAGGATGGTGTAGCTGAAGCTTTCTTT. The rearrangement links TRBV11-3 to TRBJ1-1, with 8 bases lining up with TRBD1. With 6 bases clipped from V and 6 bases from J, the junction kept 12 bases outside the gene matches. This CDR3 spans 15 amino acids. From germline, CDR1 is SGHNT and CDR2 YENEEA.

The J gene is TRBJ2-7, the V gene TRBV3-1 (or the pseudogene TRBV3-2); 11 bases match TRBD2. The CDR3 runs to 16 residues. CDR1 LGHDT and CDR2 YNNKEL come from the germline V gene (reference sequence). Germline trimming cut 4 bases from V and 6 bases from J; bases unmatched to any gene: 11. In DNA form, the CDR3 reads TGTGCCAGCAGCCTAAACTTAGCGGGAGGGCCCGGCGAGCAGTACTTC. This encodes CASSLNLAGGPGEQYF.

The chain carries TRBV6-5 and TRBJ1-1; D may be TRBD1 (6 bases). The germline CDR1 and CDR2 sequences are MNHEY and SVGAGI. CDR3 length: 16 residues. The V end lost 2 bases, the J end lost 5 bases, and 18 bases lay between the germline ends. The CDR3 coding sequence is TGTGCCAGCAGTTACGCCCTCGTTGGGGGGGCAACTGAAGCTTTCTTT. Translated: CASSYALVGGATEAFF.

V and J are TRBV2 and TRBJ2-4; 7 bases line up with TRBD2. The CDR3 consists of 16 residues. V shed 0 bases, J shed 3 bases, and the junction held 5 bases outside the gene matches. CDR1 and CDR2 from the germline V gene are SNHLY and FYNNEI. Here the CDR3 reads CASSEAGGTYKNIQYF. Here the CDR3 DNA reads TGTGCCAGCAGTGAAGCGGGGGGGACCTACAAAAACATTCAGTACTTC.

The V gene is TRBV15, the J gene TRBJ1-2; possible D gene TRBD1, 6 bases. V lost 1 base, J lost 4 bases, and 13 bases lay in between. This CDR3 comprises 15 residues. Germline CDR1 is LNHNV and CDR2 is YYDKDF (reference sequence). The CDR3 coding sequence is TGTGCCACCAGCAGAGGTTATGGAGGGGGCTATGGCTACACCTTC. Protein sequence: CATSRGYGGGYGYTF.

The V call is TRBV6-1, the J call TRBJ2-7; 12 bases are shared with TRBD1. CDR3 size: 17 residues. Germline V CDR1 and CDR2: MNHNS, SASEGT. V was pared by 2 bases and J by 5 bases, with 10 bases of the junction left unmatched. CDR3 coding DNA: TGTGCCAGCAGTGAAATTTCCGTCGGGACAGGGGGCGACGAGCAGTACTTC. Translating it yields CASSEISVGTGGDEQYF.